A single sample is the source of the 17 T cell receptor beta chains below, sequenced in a study of T cell repertoires in cytomegalovirus infection (dated by TCRdb to about 2019). Instrument used: Illumina HiSeq 1500. TCRdb reran the public reads through fastp at Q25 and MiXCR, keeping productive beta chains. For every CDR3 protein sequence, its rows merge into one entry that carries the most common genes and DNA. The sample contains about 190,000 distinct CDR3 sequences, approximately 28% of them found a single time. In total, the top ten clones hold under 35% of the sample. Sequencing was performed on PBMCs. The receptor source for this set is a human donor in good health (CMV status not recorded). Some clones in this sample may be carry-over from other donors' samples.

This clonotype was seen a few times. The chain combines TRBV5-1 with TRBJ2-3; TRBD2 matches at 10 bases. CDR3 size: 14 residues. Germline loops: CDR1 SGHRS, CDR2 YFSETQ. V lost 2 bases and J lost 4; bases outside the gene matches: 1. CDR3 sequence reads: CASSLAGGADTQYF. In nucleotides, the CDR3 is TGCGCCAGCAGCTTAGCGGGGGGGGCAGATACGCAGTATTTT.

This clonotype was observed a handful of times. This chain joins TRBV20-1 and TRBJ2-3; D gene uncertain. This CDR3 has 14 amino acids. V gave up 5 bases and J gave up 4 bases, with 16 bases separating them. Per germline, CDR1 DFQATT and CDR2 SNEGSKA (reference sequence). The CDR3: CSALIFGTADTQYF. Written as DNA, the CDR3 is TGCAGTGCTCTTATATTTGGAACAGCAGATACGCAGTATTTT.

This clonotype was detected only a few times. This chain links TRBV7-2 with TRBJ1-2; D uncertain. V was cut by 1 base and J by 7 bases, with 7 bases left in between. This CDR3 spans 12 amino acids. CDR1 and CDR2 from the germline V gene are SGHTA and FQGNSA. DNA for the CDR3: TGTGCCAGCAGCTTAGAGACGGGTGGCTACACCTTC. Its protein product is CASSLETGGYTF.

At least ten counts were recorded for this clonotype. The chain employs TRBV6-1 and TRBJ2-1; possible D gene TRBD2, 5 bases. The CDR3 length is 16 residues. V shed 3 bases and J shed 6 bases, with 18 bases lying between them. Germline V gene data show CDR1 as MNHNS and CDR2 as SASEGT. CDR3 loop: CASSDPTHSDRNEQFF. The CDR3 DNA sequence: TGTGCCAGCAGTGACCCAACCCATAGCGATCGCAATGAGCAGTTCTTC.

Only a few counts were recorded for this clonotype. This chain uses TRBV7-2 with TRBJ2-6, with D hard to call. Trimming shortened V by 5 bases and J by 0 bases, and 14 bases separated the two germline ends. Germline CDR1 and CDR2: SGHTA and FQGNSA. CDR3 length: 17 residues. The CDR3 DNA reads as TGTGCCAGCAGCCCCCAGGACCGGGTCTCTGGGGCCAACGTCCTGACTTTC. Residues: CASSPQDRVSGANVLTF.

V and J are TRBV18 and TRBJ2-4; D is perhaps TRBD1 (5 bases). The CDR3 runs to 16 residues. With 3 bases removed from V and 1 base from J, the gap between germline ends came to 13 bases. Germline V gene lookup returns CDR1 KGHSH and CDR2 LQKENI. In DNA form, the CDR3 reads TGTGCCAGCTCACCGCTCCCCGGACACGCCAAAAACATTCAGTACTTC. Translating gives CASSPLPGHAKNIQYF.

The chain carries TRBV7-9 and TRBJ1-1, with TRBD1 as a possible D gene (6 bases). This CDR3 has 14 amino acids. The V gene's germline CDR1 is SEHNR and CDR2 FQNEAQ (reference sequence). Trimming took off 5 bases at V and 4 bases at J, with 14 bases between the two ends. CDR3 in amino acids: CASSLDSLVTEAFF. The CDR3 bases are TGTGCCAGCAGCCTGGACAGCCTCGTCACTGAAGCTTTCTTT. Looking up the rest from reference TRBV7-9 and TRBJ1-1 gives the full variable domain: DTGVSQNPRHKITKRGQNVTFRCDPISEHNRLYWYRQTLGQGPEFLTYFQNEAQLEKSRLLSDRFSAERPKGSFSTLEIQRTEQGDSAMYLCASSLDSLVTEAFFGQGTRLTVV.

This clonotype came up a few times. The chain is built from TRBV7-2 and TRBJ2-7; D uncertain. Germline loops: CDR1 SGHTA, CDR2 FQGNSA. The CDR3 is 12 residues long. V was trimmed by 4 bases and J by 4 bases, leaving 8 bases between them. CDR3 in amino acids: CASSYTGYEQYF. The CDR3 coding sequence is TGTGCCAGCAGCTACACCGGATACGAGCAGTACTTC.

The chain joins TRBV25-1 to TRBJ2-7; no clear D gene. The CDR3 extends over 13 amino acids. The V gene lost 0 bases and the J gene lost 5 bases, with 8 bases spanning the gap. Germline V lookup: CDR1 MGHDK, CDR2 SYGVNS. Written as DNA, the CDR3 is TGTGCCAGCAGTGAATATGGGATCCACGAGCAGTACTTC. Translating it yields CASSEYGIHEQYF.

This chain connects TRBV6-6 to TRBJ1-6; no firm D call. The V gene lost 0 bases and the J gene lost 9 bases, with 9 bases spanning the gap. CDR1 is MNHNY and CDR2 is SVGAGI in the germline V gene (reference sequence). This CDR3 is built from 14 residues. The CDR3 DNA is TGTGCCAGCAGTTACTCAGAGTTCGGTTCACCCCTCCACTTT. Translation: CASSYSEFGSPLHF.

This clonotype was observed a handful of times. V is TRBV7-8 and J is TRBJ2-5; 12 nucleotides agree with TRBD2. The CDR3 contains 16 residues. The germline V gene has CDR1 SGHVS and CDR2 FQNEAQ. The V gene end was trimmed by 3 bases and the J gene end by 5 bases; junction bases not matched to a gene: 7. CDR3 DNA sequence: TGTGCCAGCAGCTTCGGGCTAGCGGGGGGGATGGAGACCCAGTACTTC. Its translation is CASSFGLAGGMETQYF.

The sample holds a few counts of this clonotype. The chain recombines TRBV7-9 with TRBJ2-1; tentatively, D is TRBD1 (6 bases). The CDR3 sequence is 13 residues long. In germline, CDR1 is SEHNR, CDR2 FQNEAQ (reference sequence). Trimming took off 9 bases at V and 9 bases at J, with 18 bases between the two ends. CDR3: CASLDSSKGEQFF. The CDR3 coding sequence is TGTGCCAGTTTGGACAGTTCAAAGGGTGAGCAGTTCTTC. Variable domain in full (rest from reference TRBV7-9 and TRBJ2-1): DTGVSQNPRHKITKRGQNVTFRCDPISEHNRLYWYRQTLGQGPEFLTYFQNEAQLEKSRLLSDRFSAERPKGSFSTLEIQRTEQGDSAMYLCASLDSSKGEQFFGPGTRLTVL.

This clonotype has just a few counts. The rearrangement joins TRBV5-1 to TRBJ2-5, with 8 bases lining up with TRBD2. Germline loops: CDR1 SGHRS, CDR2 YFSETQ. The V and J ends lost 0 bases and 4 bases, in that order; junction bases with no gene match: 2. CDR3 length equals 14 residues. The CDR3 sequence: CASSLDGRGETQYF. The DNA of the CDR3 is TGCGCCAGCAGCTTGGACGGGAGGGGAGAGACCCAGTACTTC.

CDR3 DNA: TGTGCCAGCAGCTTGGGGGGACAGGGGGCAAAGACTGAAGCTTTCTTT. This codes for CASSLGGQGAKTEAFF. The chain has TRBV7-9 and TRBJ1-1; TRBD1 aligns across 12 bases. The germline V gene encodes CDR1 SEHNR and CDR2 FQNEAQ (reference sequence). V gave up 3 bases and J gave up 5 bases; unmatched junction bases: 7. The CDR3 has 16 residues.

As concerns this clonotype: The junction does not match germline at one end; this may be a read error. This chain connects TRBV5-1 to TRBJ1-5; D is uncertain. There are 13 residues in the CDR3. The germline gives CDR1 SGHRS, CDR2 YFSETQ. CDR3 loop: CASRLATDGAQHF. CDR3 in DNA: TGCGCCAGCAGGTTGGCCACGGACGGGGCCCAGCATTTT.

The chain links TRBV6-1 to TRBJ2-1; TRBD2 agrees at 7 bases. The V gene's germline CDR1 is MNHNS and CDR2 SASEGT. The J segment lost 2 bases and the V segment lost 3 bases, leaving 7 bases of the junction unmatched. This CDR3 has 16 residues. The CDR3 nucleotides read TGTGCCAGCAGTGAGGGGGGGGGAGTTGCCTACAATGAGCAGTTCTTC. This codes for CASSEGGGVAYNEQFF.

In its sample, this clonotype was seen a few times. The gene calls are TRBV20-1 and TRBJ1-2; D is uncertain. Germline assignment: CDR1 DFQATT and CDR2 SNEGSKA (reference sequence). The ends were cut back, 3 bases at V and 2 bases at J, with 10 bases in the middle. The CDR3 spans 13 residues. This chain's CDR3 is CSARTGVNYGYTF. CDR3 DNA: TGCAGTGCTAGGACCGGAGTAAACTATGGCTACACCTTC.